What follows are 23 T cell receptor beta chains derived from one specimen sequenced in a study of a mutant IDH1 vaccine in newly diagnosed glioma. Time point meaning: week 35, safety follow-up. Alongside topical imiquimod, each dose of vaccine comprised 300 ug of mutant IDH1 20-mer peptide. Repertoires were generated with immunoSEQ multiplex PCR, while TCRdb's copy carries only in-frame clones and drops some. This sample has 25,000 to 30,000 clones, with about 76% found just once. Antigens for these TCRs are unknown. Specimen: PBMCs, collected from a glioma patient whose treatment included an IDH1 peptide vaccine. Source of these receptors: a man aged 45-60 years with glioma.

The genes are TRBV18 and TRBJ1-5; tentatively, D is TRBD1 (5 bases). V dropped 3 bases and J dropped 5 bases, with 8 bases sitting between them. The CDR3 runs 13 residues. Germline CDR1 KGHSH, CDR2 LQKENI. The CDR3 here is CASSPGEYQPQHF. The CDR3 DNA reads as TGTGCCAGCTCACCGGGGGAGTATCAGCCCCAGCATTTT.

This clone was seen only once. V is TRBV6-4 and J is TRBJ2-2; the D gene is possibly TRBD1 (5 bases). Germline V lookup: CDR1 MRHNA, CDR2 SNTAGT. V lost 2 bases and J lost 5, with 9 bases in between. The CDR3 extends over 14 amino acids. CDR3 in amino acids: CASSDKGVTGELFF. The CDR3 nucleotides are TGTGCCAGCAGTGACAAAGGGGTTACCGGGGAGCTGTTTTTT.

This chain connects TRBV5-4 to TRBJ2-7, with 7 bases matching TRBD2. The CDR3 length is 14 residues. The germline CDR1 and CDR2 sequences are SGHNT and YYREEE (reference sequence). With V trimmed by 5 bases and J by 2 bases, 7 bases remained unmatched. CDR3 region: CASSAAGRAYEQYF. DNA of the CDR3: TGTGCCAGCAGTGCAGCGGGGCGCGCCTACGAGCAGTACTTC.

This clone was seen a single time. The chain recombines TRBV5-4 with TRBJ1-2; 8 bases are shared with TRBD1. V lost 0 bases to trimming and J lost 4 bases; unmatched junction nucleotides: 5. This CDR3 spans 15 amino acids. From germline, CDR1 is SGHNT and CDR2 YYREEE (reference sequence). The CDR3 nucleotides are TGTGCCAGCAGCTTGGACGTAACAGGGGGCTATGGCTACACCTTC. Amino acid sequence: CASSLDVTGGYGYTF.

Relative to its sample, this clone is medium-sized. V and J are TRBV6-1 and TRBJ1-5; D is uncertain. The ends were cut back, 3 bases at V and 0 bases at J, with 3 bases in the middle. The CDR3 loop spans 13 amino acids. Germline CDR1 reads MNHNS; CDR2 reads SASEGT. The CDR3: CASSDYSNQPQHF. The CDR3 bases are TGTGCCAGCAGTGACTATAGCAATCAGCCCCAGCATTTT.

J is TRBJ2-2 and V is TRBV29-1; D may correspond to TRBD1 or TRBD2 (5 bases each). This CDR3 has 14 amino acids. Between the trimmed V and J ends, which lost 7 bases and 1 base, there was a span of 13 bases. Germline CDR1 SQVTM, CDR2 ANQGSEA. The CDR3 sequence is CSARMGVNTGELFF. CDR3 DNA sequence: TGCAGCGCCCGGATGGGGGTGAACACCGGGGAGCTGTTTTTT.

The rearrangement links TRBV30 to TRBJ2-1; D is unresolved. The length of the CDR3 is 14 residues. CDR1 and CDR2 from the germline V gene are GTSNPN and SVGIG (reference sequence). The V gene lost 2 bases and the J gene lost 4 bases, with 12 bases spanning the gap. The CDR3 nucleotides are TGTGCCTGGAGTCTGAGACGGACGTACAATGAGCAGTTCTTC. Translating gives CAWSLRRTYNEQFF.

This clone was picked up a small number of times. The chain employs TRBV6-1 and TRBJ1-1; 8 bases map to TRBD1. The germline V gene encodes CDR1 MNHNS and CDR2 SASEGT. This CDR3 comprises 14 residues. Unmatched junction bases numbered 4, after V lost 6 bases and J lost 1 base. The CDR3 nucleotides read TGTGCCAGCAGGAACGGACAGGGGAACACTGAAGCTTTCTTT. It yields the protein CASRNGQGNTEAFF.

The J gene is TRBJ1-2, the V gene TRBV10-3; D gene uncertain. Trimming shortened V by 2 bases and J by 7 bases, and 11 bases separated the two germline ends. The germline V gene has CDR1 ENHRY and CDR2 SYGVKD. The CDR3 is 13 residues long. This CDR3 is CAISERPSGGYTF. DNA for the CDR3: TGTGCCATCAGTGAGAGGCCGTCGGGTGGCTACACCTTC.

The chain recombines TRBV9 with TRBJ2-5; D may be TRBD2 (7 bases). V lost 0 bases, J lost 4 bases, and 13 bases lay in between. The CDR3 is 15 residues long. Germline values: CDR1 SGDLS, CDR2 YYNGEE. The CDR3 nucleotides read TGTGCCAGCAGCGTAGGCCGGGGGGCCGGAGAGACCCAGTACTTC. The encoded protein is CASSVGRGAGETQYF.

V is TRBV5-6 and J is TRBJ1-4; D call uncertain. The CDR3 is 13 amino acids. V was cut by 0 bases and J by 4 bases, with 4 bases left in between. Germline V gene sequence: CDR1 SGHDT, CDR2 YYEEEE. CDR3 DNA: TGTGCCAGCAGCTTGGACCATAATGAAAAACTGTTTTTT. It yields the protein CASSLDHNEKLFF.

This clone was found once. The V and J genes are TRBV10-3 and TRBJ2-3; 12 nucleotides align to TRBD2. The CDR3 consists of 14 residues. Trimming at V came to 5 bases and at J to 8 bases, leaving 5 bases not matched to a gene. CDR1 is ENHRY and CDR2 is SYGVKD in the germline V gene. The CDR3 region is CAISRLAGVATQYF. DNA of the CDR3: TGTGCCATCAGTAGACTAGCGGGGGTTGCTACGCAGTATTTT.

The V call is TRBV25-1, the J call TRBJ2-2, with D uncertain. In germline, CDR1 is MGHDK, CDR2 SYGVNS. The CDR3 runs 15 residues. The V end lost 2 bases, the J end lost 5 bases, and 12 bases lay between the germline ends. The CDR3 protein is CASSEGGQVTGELFF. Here the CDR3 DNA reads TGTGCCAGCAGTGAAGGTGGGCAGGTTACCGGGGAGCTGTTTTTT.

The V gene is TRBV5-1, the J gene TRBJ2-5; D gene uncertain. Trimming removed 0 bases at V and 1 base at J, with 4 bases between. The CDR3 runs 13 residues. CDR1 is SGHRS and CDR2 is YFSETQ in the germline V gene. DNA of the CDR3: TGCGCCAGCAGCTTGGGCTCCCAAGAGACCCAGTACTTC. It encodes CASSLGSQETQYF. Full variable domain (outside the CDR3, taken from reference TRBV5-1 and TRBJ2-5): KAGVTQTPRYLIKTRGQQVTLSCSPISGHRSVSWYQQTPGQGLQFLFEYFSETQRNKGNFPGRFSGRQFSNSRSEMNVSTLELGDSALYLCASSLGSQETQYFGPGTRLLVL.

This sequence joins TRBV2 and TRBJ2-3; no clear D gene. The germline gives CDR1 SNHLY, CDR2 FYNNEI. CDR3 length: 11 amino acids. Between the trimmed V and J ends, which lost 4 bases and 4 bases, there was a span of 3 bases. DNA for the CDR3: TGTGCCAGCAGTGGTCCAGATACGCAGTATTTT. Its translation: CASSGPDTQYF.

This clone was observed a handful of times. The chain combines TRBV5-1 with TRBJ1-4, with a tentative D call TRBD1 (6 bases). CDR1 is SGHRS and CDR2 is YFSETQ in the germline V gene. Trimming pared 2 bases from V and 8 bases from J, leaving 13 bases between. This CDR3 contains 14 residues. In nucleotides, the CDR3 is TGCGCCAGCAGCTTACAGGGACATCGCGAAAAACTGTTTTTT. Translating gives CASSLQGHREKLFF.

This clone was detected a few times. The chain carries TRBV4-1 and TRBJ1-2; D is uncertain. Germline CDR1 is MGHRA and CDR2 is YSYEKL. This CDR3 has 11 amino acids. V was cut by 2 bases and J by 8 bases, with 6 bases left in between. CDR3: CASSQLGGYTF. CDR3 nucleotides: TGCGCCAGCAGCCAATTGGGCGGCTACACCTTC.

The genes are TRBV5-5 and TRBJ2-3; D remains unclear. Trimming removed 5 bases at V and 5 bases at J, with 18 bases between. The CDR3 has 15 amino acids. Germline V CDR1 and CDR2: SGHKS, YYEKEE (reference sequence). In DNA form, the CDR3 reads TGTGCCAGCAGTCGAACGCTACCGAGGATAGATACGCAGTATTTT. Its translation is CASSRTLPRIDTQYF.

This CDR3 reads CASGLPTRGQRYNEQFF. The CDR3 DNA reads as TGTGCTAGTGGTTTGCCAACGAGGGGGCAGAGGTACAATGAGCAGTTCTTC. The J gene is TRBJ2-1, the V gene TRBV12-5; 7 bases are shared with TRBD1. CDR1 LGHNT and CDR2 FRNRAP come from the germline V gene. CDR3 size: 17 residues. V was clipped by 2 bases and J by 4 bases; unmatched bases: 11. Complete variable domain (other parts from reference TRBV12-5 and TRBJ2-1): DARVTQTPRHKVTEMGQEVTMRCQPILGHNTVFWYRQTMMQGLELLAYFRNRAPLDDSGMPKDRFSAEMPDATLATLKIQPSEPRDSAVYFCASGLPTRGQRYNEQFFGPGTRLTVL.

The gene calls are TRBV9 and TRBJ2-1, with 10 bases fitting TRBD2. From germline, CDR1 is SGDLS and CDR2 YYNGEE. The length of the CDR3 is 15 residues. J gave up 5 bases and V 1 base, and 3 bases lay outside the gene matches. DNA for the CDR3: TGTGCCAGCAGCGTAAGCGGGAGGGAGGACAATGAGCAGTTCTTC. Residues: CASSVSGREDNEQFF.

This sequence joins TRBV6-4 and TRBJ2-1, with 10 bases that match TRBD2. Trimming removed 4 bases from V and 10 bases from J; junction bases left unmatched: 10. The CDR3 is made up of 15 amino acids. Per the germline V gene, CDR1 is MRHNA and CDR2 is SNTAGT. The CDR3 protein is CASSAGSGREYEQFF. Written as DNA, the CDR3 is TGTGCCAGCAGTGCGGGGAGCGGGAGGGAGTACGAGCAGTTCTTC.

CDR3 in DNA: TGTGCCAGCAGCCCCAGCACTGAAGCTTTCTTT. This sequence encodes CASSPSTEAFF. The rearrangement joins TRBV9 to TRBJ1-1; D gene uncertain. The CDR3 length is 11 residues. Germline CDR1 is SGDLS and CDR2 is YYNGEE. The V gene lost 4 bases and the J gene lost 4 bases, with 5 bases spanning the gap.

V gene TRBV6-4 combines with J gene TRBJ2-1; 15 nucleotides line up with TRBD2. Germline-derived CDR1 and CDR2 are MRHNA and SNTAGT. There are 15 residues in the CDR3. V shed 2 bases and J 7 bases; nucleotides not matched to a gene: 0. The chain's CDR3 is CASSDGTSGGNEQFF. CDR3 DNA: TGTGCCAGCAGTGACGGGACTAGCGGGGGGAATGAGCAGTTCTTC.